The 8 T cell receptor beta chains below all came from one sample that was sequenced in a study of cytomegalovirus exposure and HLA in healthy donors. The PCR was carried out with 60 Vbeta primers and 13 Jbeta primers. The repertoire was sequenced with immunoSEQ multiplex PCR; TCRdb's copy has only in-frame clones and lacks some. Of approximately 210,000 clones in the sample, roughly 80% were seen once. The material sequenced was PBMCs. The receptors were sampled from a male donor in good health and CMV-seropositive.

This clone has a handful of counts. The gene calls are TRBV27 and TRBJ2-7, with TRBD2 matching 7 bases. Trimming at V came to 4 bases and at J to 2 bases, leaving 8 bases not matched to a gene. The CDR3 covers 15 residues. CDR1 is MNHEY, CDR2 SMNVEV, per germline (reference sequence). CDR3 bases: TGTGCCAGCAGTTCCGGTAGCGGGTCTCCCTACGAGCAGTACTTC. This sequence encodes CASSSGSGSPYEQYF.

This chain connects TRBV5-4 to TRBJ2-7, with TRBD2 matching 10 bases. V trimming: 4 bases; J trimming: 6 bases; junction bases outside the gene matches: 13. CDR1 is SGHNT and CDR2 is YYREEE in the germline V gene (reference sequence). The CDR3 is 16 residues long. CDR3 DNA: TGTGCCAGCAGCAAGGCCGAAAGGCTAGCGGGAGTCGAGCAGTACTTC. This sequence encodes CASSKAERLAGVEQYF.

V is TRBV20-1 and J is TRBJ1-2; D is perhaps TRBD1 (5 bases). V lost 4 bases to trimming and J lost 5 bases, with 8 bases between them. The V gene's germline CDR1 is DFQATT and CDR2 SNEGSKA (reference sequence). This CDR3 has 11 residues. CDR3 DNA: TGCAGTGCTATGGGGGGATATGGCTACACCTTC. This sequence encodes CSAMGGYGYTF.

The sample holds a few counts of this clone. The chain uses TRBV4-1 and TRBJ1-1, with D uncertain. The V end was cut by 4 bases, the J end by 4 bases, with 13 bases between. CDR1 MGHRA and CDR2 YSYEKL come from the germline V gene. This CDR3 spans 14 amino acids. CDR3 DNA: TGCGCCAGCAGCCGCGCCGGTTCGGGCACTGAAGCTTTCTTT. Amino acid sequence: CASSRAGSGTEAFF.

The gene calls are TRBV6-1 and TRBJ1-5, with TRBD1 as a possible D gene (6 bases). The CDR3 contains 16 residues. The germline V gene encodes CDR1 MNHNS and CDR2 SASEGT. Trimming removed 4 bases at V and 3 bases at J, with 16 bases between. The CDR3 here is CASSGRYTGPNQPQHF. The CDR3 bases are TGTGCCAGCAGTGGACGTTACACAGGGCCCAATCAGCCCCAGCATTTT.

In regard to this clone: The sample carries other DNA sequences with the same CDR3. The J gene is TRBJ2-2, the V gene TRBV9, with 8 nucleotides matching TRBD2. The germline V gene encodes CDR1 SGDLS and CDR2 YYNGEE. V was clipped by 2 bases and J by 3 bases; unmatched bases: 3. The CDR3 spans 15 residues. CDR3 loop: CASSVRGGDTGELFF. The CDR3 DNA reads as TGTGCCAGCAGCGTTCGGGGGGGGGACACCGGGGAGCTGTTTTTT.

The genes are TRBV6-4 and TRBJ2-1; D is perhaps TRBD2 (7 bases). Germline V gene sequence: CDR1 MRHNA, CDR2 SNTAGT. This CDR3 region has 16 residues. V was clipped by 0 bases and J by 6 bases, with 15 bases between them. CDR3 amino acids: CASSDSNGGPTNEQFF. The CDR3 DNA reads as TGTGCCAGCAGTGACTCAAACGGGGGGCCGACCAATGAGCAGTTCTTC.

The chain couples TRBV27 to TRBJ2-1, with 9 bases fitting TRBD1. Germline V CDR1 and CDR2: MNHEY, SMNVEV (reference sequence). J gave up 8 bases and V 1 base, and 3 bases lay outside the gene matches. CDR3 size: 14 residues. DNA for the CDR3: TGTGCCAGCAGTTTATGGGACAGGGACCATGAGCAGTTCTTC. This gives the protein CASSLWDRDHEQFF.